This TCR beta chain was profiled in a study of early T cells in non-severe SARS-CoV-2 infection. Across the study: Unsorted whole blood bulk RNA was sequenced, with unpaired chains.

CDR1 is SNHLY, CDR2 FYNNEI, per germline. V was cut by 8 bases and J by 10 bases, with 25 bases left in between. This CDR3 region has 15 residues. Unique molecular identifiers were affixed to single, distinct cDNA molecules. From the 5' RACE reads, TCRdb called clonotypes with MiXCR, one entry per CDR3 protein. The profile shows under 140,000 distinct CDR3 sequences, over 10% of them singletons. The source material was whole blood, sampled at baseline. The TCR comes from an adult who was a healthcare worker with PCR-confirmed SARS-CoV-2 infection or an uninfected control (not recorded which). The chain recombines TRBV2 with TRBJ2-3; D ambiguous. The CDR3 is CASDVIEGRIDPQYF. The CDR3 bases are TGTGCCAGCGACGTTATAGAAGGACGGATTGATCCGCAGTATTTT.